Below, one T cell receptor beta chain is given with its context. This clonotype was counted only a few times. It lacks a known antigen. No base qualities exist here, and no much larger clone lies one base off it. This sample was taken from a study of T cell repertoires in cytomegalovirus infection (dated by TCRdb to the late 2010s). Notes on the research overall: The peptide stimulations were aimed at well-studied HLA-B-restricted epitopes as well as recently identified HLA-C-restricted CMV epitopes, whose presentation resists viral immunomodulation. Because public TCR beta signatures pointed to carriage of CMV infection together with the matching HLA type, the HLA type of each donor mattered for the analysis.

TCRdb lists the instrument as Illumina HiSeq 1500. TCRdb cleaned the public reads at Q25 with fastp, built clones with MiXCR and kept in-frame beta chains. For every CDR3 protein sequence, its rows merge into one entry that carries the most common genes and DNA. The sample records approximately 730,000 distinct CDR3 sequences, about 27% of which are singletons. The ten top clones hold around 14% of the sample. General findings and caveats noted by the study authors: The ex vivo response was dominated by HLA-C-restricted CMV-specific TCR beta clonotypes, and the single most frequent clonotype in two of eight donors was supplied by these HLA-C-restricted clonotypes. In both this cohort and an independent cohort of under 450 donors, the cumulative frequency of public TCR beta family members distinguished carriers of CMV infection plus the relevant HLA type.

Its CDR3 holds 14 amino acids, cysteine through phenylalanine. The retained sequence is limited to the CDR3, 42 bases, with the frame set at the first base. Clipping removes 2 bases from V and 5 bases from J, with 5 as the unmatched junction base count. The sample's treatment or condition label, decoded: in vitro stimulation with specific CMV peptide epitopes to enrich CMV-specific T cells. This clonotype originated in a human donor in good health (CMV status not recorded). Some clones in this sample may be carry-over from other donors' samples. Here the sequenced sample was cultured CD8+ T cells from PBMCs, taken from culture after CMV antigen stimulation. The rearrangement combines TRBV12-3 or TRBV12-4 with TRBJ2-7, and TRBD2 matches 8 of the central bases. The nucleotide sequence reads TGTGCCAGCAGTTTAAACGGGGGGGTTGACGAGCAGTACTTC. This yields the protein CASSLNGGVDEQYF.